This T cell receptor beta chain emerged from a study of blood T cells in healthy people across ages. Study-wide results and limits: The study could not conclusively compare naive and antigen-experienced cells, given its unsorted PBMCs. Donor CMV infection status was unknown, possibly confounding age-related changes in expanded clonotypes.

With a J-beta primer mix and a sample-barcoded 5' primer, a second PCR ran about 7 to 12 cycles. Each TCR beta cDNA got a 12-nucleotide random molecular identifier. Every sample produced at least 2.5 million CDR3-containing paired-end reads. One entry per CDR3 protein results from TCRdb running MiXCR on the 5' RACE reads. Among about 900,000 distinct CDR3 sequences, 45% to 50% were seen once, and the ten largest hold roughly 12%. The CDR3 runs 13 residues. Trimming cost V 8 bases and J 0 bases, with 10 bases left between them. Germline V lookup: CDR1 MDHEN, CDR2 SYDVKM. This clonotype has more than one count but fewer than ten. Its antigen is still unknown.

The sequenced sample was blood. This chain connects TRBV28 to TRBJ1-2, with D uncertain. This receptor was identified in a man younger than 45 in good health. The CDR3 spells CASWQSANYGYTF. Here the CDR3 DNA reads TGTGCCAGCTGGCAGTCAGCTAACTATGGCTACACCTTC.